The 8 T cell receptor beta chains given below trace back to one sample, sequenced in a study of blood T cell repertoires in COVID-19. The method was immunoSEQ multiplex PCR; TCRdb's version includes in-frame clones alone and lacks a portion of them. The table records 28,000 or so clones, about 91% of them present only once. Source material: peripheral blood. The receptors stem from a human donor with active COVID-19. The donor label of this sample is uncertain.

This clone was found once. The chain combines TRBV5-1 with TRBJ2-2, with TRBD2 identical over 16 bases. Germline lookup yields CDR1 SGHRS and CDR2 YFSETQ. The CDR3 length is 21 residues. V was clipped by 5 bases and J by 4 bases; unmatched bases: 17. CDR3 protein: CASRLSPGTSGRGGRTGELFF. The CDR3 DNA follows: TGCGCCAGCAGACTCAGCCCCGGGACTAGCGGGAGGGGAGGTCGCACCGGGGAGCTGTTTTTT. The full variable domain, its missing parts supplied by reference TRBV5-1 and TRBJ2-2, is KAGVTQTPRYLIKTRGQQVTLSCSPISGHRSVSWYQQTPGQGLQFLFEYFSETQRNKGNFPGRFSGRQFSNSRSEMNVSTLELGDSALYLCASRLSPGTSGRGGRTGELFFGEGSRLTVL.

The J gene is TRBJ2-7, the V gene TRBV7-9; the match to TRBD1 covers 7 bases. The CDR3 length is 14 residues. V gave up 6 bases and J gave up 2 bases; unmatched junction bases: 7. The germline V gene encodes CDR1 SEHNR and CDR2 FQNEAQ (reference sequence). In DNA form, the CDR3 reads TGTGCCAGCAGTCCACCGGGACAGACCTACGAGCAGTACTTC. Its protein is CASSPPGQTYEQYF.

The chain couples TRBV29-1 to TRBJ2-7; weak D call: TRBD2 (6 bases). This CDR3 contains 12 residues. The germline V and J ends were trimmed by 8 bases and 7 bases, with 18 bases remaining between them. Germline CDR1 SQVTM, CDR2 ANQGSEA. The CDR3 loop reads CSCSGGMSEQYF. The CDR3 nucleotides are TGCAGCTGTTCTGGCGGGATGAGTGAGCAGTACTTC.

The V and J genes are TRBV5-6 and TRBJ2-1; perhaps TRBD1 as D (6 bases). The CDR3 length is 15 residues. Germline V gene lookup returns CDR1 SGHDT and CDR2 YYEEEE. Trimming left V 1 base short and J 7 bases short, with 15 bases between. The CDR3 here is CASSLQGSGWNEQFF. The CDR3 coding sequence is TGTGCCAGCAGCTTGCAGGGGTCTGGGTGGAATGAGCAGTTCTTC.

This clone has just a few counts. The chain recombines TRBV19 with TRBJ1-5, with D possibly TRBD1 on 5 matching bases. Trimming took off 3 bases at V and 5 bases at J, with 11 bases between the two ends. Per germline, CDR1 LNHDA and CDR2 SQIVND (reference sequence). The CDR3 consists of 14 residues. CDR3 nucleotides: TGTGCCAGTAGTATTCAGGGATCGTATCAGCCCCAGCATTTT. Its protein is CASSIQGSYQPQHF.

V usage is TRBV18 and J usage is TRBJ1-5; possible D gene TRBD1, 5 bases. The V end was cut by 2 bases, the J end by 3 bases, with 11 bases between. The length of the CDR3 is 15 residues. Germline loops: CDR1 KGHSH, CDR2 LQKENI. Written as DNA, the CDR3 is TGTGCCAGCTCACCAGGGCAGGGATTCAATCAGCCCCAGCATTTT. Protein sequence: CASSPGQGFNQPQHF.

V is TRBV5-5 and J is TRBJ1-3; 9 positions agree with TRBD1. Looked up from germline, CDR1 is SGHKS and CDR2 is YYEKEE (reference sequence). Trimming removed 7 bases from V and 1 base from J; junction bases left unmatched: 6. This CDR3 is 15 amino acids long. CDR3 loop: CASGEQGASGNTIYF. The CDR3 nucleotides read TGTGCCAGCGGGGAACAGGGGGCGTCTGGAAACACCATATATTTT.

The chain has TRBV29-1 and TRBJ2-3, with 11 bases lining up with TRBD2. Unmatched junction bases numbered 1, after V lost 2 bases and J lost 3 bases. The length of the CDR3 is 14 residues. CDR1 is SQVTM, CDR2 ANQGSEA, per germline. For the CDR3, the DNA is TGCAGCGTTGAAACTAGCGGGAGAACAGATACGCAGTATTTT. Protein: CSVETSGRTDTQYF.